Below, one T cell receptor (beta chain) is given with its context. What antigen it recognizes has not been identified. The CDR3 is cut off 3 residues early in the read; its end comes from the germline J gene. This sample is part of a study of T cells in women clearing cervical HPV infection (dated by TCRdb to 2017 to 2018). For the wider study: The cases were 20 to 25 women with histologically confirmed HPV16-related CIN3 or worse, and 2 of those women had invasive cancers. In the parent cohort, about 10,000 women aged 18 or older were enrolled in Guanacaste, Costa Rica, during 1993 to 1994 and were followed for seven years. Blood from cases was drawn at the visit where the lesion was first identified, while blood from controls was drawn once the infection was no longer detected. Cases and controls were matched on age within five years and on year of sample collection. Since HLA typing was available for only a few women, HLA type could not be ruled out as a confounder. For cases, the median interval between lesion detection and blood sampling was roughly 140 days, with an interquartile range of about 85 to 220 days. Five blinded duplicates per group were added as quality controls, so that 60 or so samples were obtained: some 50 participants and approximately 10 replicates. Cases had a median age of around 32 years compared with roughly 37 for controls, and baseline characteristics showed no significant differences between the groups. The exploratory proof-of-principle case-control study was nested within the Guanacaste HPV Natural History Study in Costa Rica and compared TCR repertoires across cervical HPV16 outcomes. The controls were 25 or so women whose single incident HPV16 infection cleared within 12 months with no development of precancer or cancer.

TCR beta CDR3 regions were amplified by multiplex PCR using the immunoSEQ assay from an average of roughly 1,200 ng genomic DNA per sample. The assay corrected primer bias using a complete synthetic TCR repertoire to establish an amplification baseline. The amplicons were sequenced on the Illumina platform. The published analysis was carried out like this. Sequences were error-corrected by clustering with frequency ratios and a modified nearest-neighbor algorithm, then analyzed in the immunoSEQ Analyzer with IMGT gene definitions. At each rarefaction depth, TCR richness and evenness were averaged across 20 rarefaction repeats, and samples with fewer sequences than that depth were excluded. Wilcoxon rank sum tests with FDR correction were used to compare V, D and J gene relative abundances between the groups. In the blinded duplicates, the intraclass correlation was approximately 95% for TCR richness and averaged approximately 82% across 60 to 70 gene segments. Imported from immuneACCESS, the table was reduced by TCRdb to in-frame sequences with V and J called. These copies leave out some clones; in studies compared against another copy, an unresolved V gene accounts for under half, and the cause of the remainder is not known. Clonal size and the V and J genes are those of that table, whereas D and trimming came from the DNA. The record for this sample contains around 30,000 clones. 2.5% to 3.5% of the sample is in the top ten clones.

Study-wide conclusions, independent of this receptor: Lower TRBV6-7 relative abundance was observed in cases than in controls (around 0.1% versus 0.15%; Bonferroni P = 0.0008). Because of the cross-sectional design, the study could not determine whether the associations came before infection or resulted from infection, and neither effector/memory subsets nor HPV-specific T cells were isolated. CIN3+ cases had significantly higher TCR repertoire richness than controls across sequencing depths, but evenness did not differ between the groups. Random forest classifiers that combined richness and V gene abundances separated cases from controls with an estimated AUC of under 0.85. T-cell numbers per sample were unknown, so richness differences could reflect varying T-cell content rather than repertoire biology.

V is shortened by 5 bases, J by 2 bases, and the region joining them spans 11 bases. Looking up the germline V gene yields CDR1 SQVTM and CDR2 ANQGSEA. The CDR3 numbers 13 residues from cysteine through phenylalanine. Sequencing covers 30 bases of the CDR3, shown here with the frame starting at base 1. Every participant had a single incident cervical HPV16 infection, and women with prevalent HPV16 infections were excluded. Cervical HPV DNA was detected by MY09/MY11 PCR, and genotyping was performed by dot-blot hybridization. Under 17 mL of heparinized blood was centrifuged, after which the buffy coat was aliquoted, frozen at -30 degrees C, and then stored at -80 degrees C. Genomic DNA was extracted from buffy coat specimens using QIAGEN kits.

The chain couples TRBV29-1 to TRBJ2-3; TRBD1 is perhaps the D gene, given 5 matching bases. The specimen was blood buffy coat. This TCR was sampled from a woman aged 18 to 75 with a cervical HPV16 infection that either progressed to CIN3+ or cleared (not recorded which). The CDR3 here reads CSVFNRTTDTQYF. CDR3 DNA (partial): TGCAGCGTTTTTAACAGGACCACAGATACG.